The 19 T cell receptor beta chains below come from one sample, sequenced in a study of CXCR3-negative and CXCR3-positive naive CD8 T cells. Study-level points and caveats: TRB CDR3s were more hydrophobic in CXCR3-positive than in CXCR3-negative naive cells.

These receptors' targets are unknown. 5' RACE that incorporated UMI labels was used to prepare the TRB cDNA libraries. Reanalyzing the 5' RACE reads, TCRdb keeps one entry per CDR3 protein, without DNA. In all, the sample yields some 100,000 distinct CDR3 sequences. Sequencing was performed on naive CXCR3+ CD8+ T cells from blood. Subset indicated: CD45RO-CCR7+CD27+CD95- naive CD8+ T cells expressing CXCR3 (TNR3+). These receptors came from a human donor in good health. Some clones in this sample may be carry-over from other donors' samples.

The chain couples TRBV11-3 to TRBJ2-2; the TRBD1 assignment by TCRdb is unverifiable without DNA. CDR3 length: 16 residues. Germline CDR1 and CDR2: SGHNT and YENEEA. CDR3 residues: CASSLDGGESTGELFF.

V and J are TRBV12-3 or TRBV12-4 and TRBJ2-1; there is no DNA to check the TCRdb D call of TRBD1. CDR3 length: 14 amino acids. The CDR3 sequence: CASSLADRSGEQFF.

This sequence joins TRBV2 and TRBJ2-3. This CDR3 is 13 amino acids long. CDR1 and CDR2 from the germline V gene are SNHLY and FYNNEI. The CDR3 protein is CASSEGLSDTQYF.

This chain joins TRBV5-1 and TRBJ1-1. CDR1 and CDR2 from the germline V gene are SGHRS and YFSETQ. The CDR3 sequence is 14 residues long. CDR3 residues: CASSVDGMNTEAFF.

The chain links TRBV12-3 or TRBV12-4 to TRBJ2-1; TCRdb's D gene call, TRBD1, goes unchecked for lack of DNA. The CDR3 totals 15 residues. The CDR3: CASSVGGGFYNEQFF.

CDR3 loop: CASSSAPGRGYEQYF. J is TRBJ2-7 and V is TRBV6-2 or TRBV6-3; TCRdb proposes TRBD1, but this gene call is untestable without DNA. Looked up from germline, CDR1 is MNHEY and CDR2 is SVGEGT. The CDR3 runs 15 residues.

CDR3 sequence reads: CASLSTEWGNTEAFF. The chain recombines TRBV7-3 with TRBJ1-1. CDR1 and CDR2 (germline): SGHTA, FQGTGA. CDR3 length: 15 amino acids.

The chain's CDR3 is CSVSEDTYEQYF. The chain links TRBV29-1 to TRBJ2-7. Per germline, CDR1 SQVTM and CDR2 ANQGSEA. This CDR3 has 12 residues.

V usage is TRBV28 and J usage is TRBJ2-7. This CDR3 region has 16 residues. Germline values: CDR1 MDHEN, CDR2 SYDVKM. CDR3 amino acids: CASSLFLSGESYEQYF.

The chain joins TRBV6-5 to TRBJ2-1; the D call from TCRdb, TRBD1, cannot be confirmed without DNA. The CDR3 contains 14 residues. CDR1 is MNHEY, CDR2 SVGAGI, per germline. The CDR3 protein is CASSYSTPAYEQFF.

The V and J genes are TRBV5-6 and TRBJ2-2; the TRBD1 assignment by TCRdb is unverifiable without DNA. Germline assignment: CDR1 SGHDT and CDR2 YYEEEE. CDR3 size: 14 residues. CDR3 sequence reads: CASSPTRDTGELFF.

The J gene is TRBJ2-7, the V gene TRBV9. The CDR3 loop spans 13 amino acids. CDR1 and CDR2 from the germline V gene are SGDLS and YYNGEE. The CDR3 reads CASSPQVTYEQYF.

The chain has TRBV4-3 and TRBJ1-5; TCRdb picks TRBD1, but there is no DNA to check that call. Germline V gene data show CDR1 as LGHNA and CDR2 as YSLEER. This CDR3 is built from 14 residues. The CDR3 sequence: CASSQTGGGQPQHF.

The chain uses TRBV29-1 and TRBJ2-3; checking the TCRdb D call of TRBD2 is not possible without DNA. The V gene's germline CDR1 is SQVTM and CDR2 ANQGSEA. The CDR3 is made up of 16 amino acids. This CDR3 is CSVEGLAGGLADTQYF.

The chain is built from TRBV7-9 and TRBJ2-1; TCRdb's D call, TRBD2, is unchecked because there is no DNA. Looked up from germline, CDR1 is SEHNR and CDR2 is FQNEAQ (reference sequence). The CDR3 is 15 residues long. The CDR3 sequence: CASSLVSGAYNEQFF. Full variable domain (rest looked up from reference TRBV7-9 and TRBJ2-1): DTGVSQNPRHKITKRGQNVTFRCDPISEHNRLYWYRQTLGQGPEFLTYFQNEAQLEKSRLLSDRFSAERPKGSFSTLEIQRTEQGDSAMYLCASSLVSGAYNEQFFGPGTRLTVL.

The rearrangement links TRBV3-1 to TRBJ2-1; TCRdb names TRBD2, which stays unverified in the absence of DNA. This CDR3 is built from 20 residues. Germline lookup yields CDR1 LGHDT and CDR2 YNNKEL (reference sequence). The CDR3 loop reads CASSQDSATSGTNSYNEQFF.

This rearrangement joins TRBV7-6 to TRBJ2-3; TCRdb outputs TRBD1, but without DNA this stays unchecked. The CDR3 has 15 residues. Germline V lookup: CDR1 SGHVS, CDR2 FNYEAQ. The CDR3 loop is CASSLVDRNTDTQYF.

The chain is built from TRBV7-9 and TRBJ2-5; TCRdb reports TRBD2, a call that lacks DNA to check it against. Germline V gene lookup returns CDR1 SEHNR and CDR2 FQNEAQ (reference sequence). The CDR3 is 15 residues long. CDR3 residues: CASSLLLATQETQYF.

The rearrangement uses TRBV29-1 and TRBJ2-7; TCRdb's D call, TRBD1, is unchecked because there is no DNA. The V gene's germline CDR1 is SQVTM and CDR2 ANQGSEA. CDR3 length: 13 amino acids. The CDR3 protein is CSVEQGEAYEQYF.